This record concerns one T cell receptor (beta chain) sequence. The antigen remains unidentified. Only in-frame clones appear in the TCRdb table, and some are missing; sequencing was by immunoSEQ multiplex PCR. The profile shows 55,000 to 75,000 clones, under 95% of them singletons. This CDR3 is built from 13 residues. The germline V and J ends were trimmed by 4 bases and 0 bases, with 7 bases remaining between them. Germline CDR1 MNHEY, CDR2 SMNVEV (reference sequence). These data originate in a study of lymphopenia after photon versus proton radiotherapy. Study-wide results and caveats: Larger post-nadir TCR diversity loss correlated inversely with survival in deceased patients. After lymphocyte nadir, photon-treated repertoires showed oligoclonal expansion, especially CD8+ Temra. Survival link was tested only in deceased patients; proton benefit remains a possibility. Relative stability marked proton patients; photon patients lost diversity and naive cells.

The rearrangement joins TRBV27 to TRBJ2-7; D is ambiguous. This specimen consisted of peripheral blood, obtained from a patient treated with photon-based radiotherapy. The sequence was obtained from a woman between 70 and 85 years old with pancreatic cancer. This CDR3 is CASSSPFSYEQYF. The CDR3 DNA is TGTGCCAGCAGTTCTCCCTTCTCCTACGAGCAGTACTTC.